The clone carrying this T cell receptor beta chain came up once. Under the authors' procedure: By means of reference gene primer amplification, nucleated cell counts were estimated. Sequencing used immunoSEQ multiplex PCR; TCRdb keeps in-frame clones, though not all of them. That table gives V, J and clone size, and the DNA gave D and trimming. Of 120,000 or so clones listed, around four fifths are singletons. This sample was taken from a study of blood T cell repertoires in COVID-19. In the study overall: Sample material is recorded as cDNA or gDNA derived from T cells, B-cell-depleted T cells, or PBMCs.

Germline CDR1 is SGHNT and CDR2 is YYREEE (reference sequence). This CDR3 is 18 amino acids long. The V segment lost 2 bases and the J segment 3 bases; nucleotides outside the gene matches: 8. This receptor was obtained from a human donor in a cohort sampled during active COVID-19. The chain employs TRBV5-4 and TRBJ2-3; 14 bases fit TRBD2. Sequenced: peripheral blood. The CDR3 bases are TGTGCCAGCAGCTTCGAGCGGACTAGCGGGGGGTCGACAGATACGCAGTATTTT. It translates to CASSFERTSGGSTDTQYF.